This is a list of T cell receptor beta chains from one sample in a study of blood T cells in healthy people across ages. TCRdb independently ran MiXCR on the 5' RACE reads; one entry per CDR3 protein. The sample lists 1.5 million to 2 million distinct CDR3 sequences, just under 50% occurring once. Input material: blood. The origin of the receptors is a woman aged 40 to 50 in good health. CDR3s include the opening cysteine and the closing phenylalanine or tryptophan. The D gene is left open where the match is weak. Size is stated for part of the rows, as once, few or many counts, or as a class when the clone is expanded.

13,TRBJ2-7,TRBV20-1,TRBD2,once,CRAAGDSSYEQYF,TGCAGAGCGGCGGGAGACAGCTCCTACGAGCAGTACTTC
15,TRBJ2-7,TRBV2,-,few,CASSEDGTVSYEQYF,TGTGCCAGCAGTGAAGACGGGACGGTCTCCTACGAGCAGTACTTC
18,TRBJ2-1,TRBV5-1,TRBD2,few,CASSLDRTSGGRLSEQFF,TGCGCCAGCAGCTTGGATCGGACTAGCGGGGGAAGGTTGAGTGAGCAGTTCTTC
14,TRBJ2-3,TRBV11-2,-,few,CASSLNQATDTQYF,TGTGCCAGCAGCTTAAACCAGGCCACAGATACGCAGTATTTT
15,TRBJ2-3,TRBV12-3/TRBV12-4,-,once,CASNLKGGSADAQYF,TGTGCCAGCAACCTGAAGGGGGGTTCCGCAGATGCGCAGTATTTT
15,TRBJ1-2,TRBV12-3/TRBV12-4,TRBD1,-,CASSTGTGVGGGYTF,TGTGCCAGCAGTACGGGGACAGGGGTAGGGGGTGGCTACACCTTC
15,TRBJ2-4,TRBV7-8,TRBD1,-,CASSIDRAPQGAQYF,TGTGCCAGCAGCATCGACAGGGCCCCTCAAGGGGCCCAGTACTTC
17,TRBJ2-5,TRBV14,TRBD2,-,CASSLGILQRGLETQYF,TGTGCCAGCAGCCTCGGCATCTTACAGCGGGGGCTTGAGACCCAGTACTTC
13,TRBJ2-7,TRBV20-1,-,-,CSALSRPSYEQYF,TGCAGTGCCTTGAGCCGTCCTTCCTACGAGCAGTACTTC
13,TRBJ1-2,TRBV20-1,-,-,CSARDTGNYGYTF,TGCAGTGCTAGAGATACAGGGAACTATGGCTACACCTTC
15,TRBJ2-5,TRBV7-8,TRBD1,few,CASSLSRTGAETQYF,TGTGCCAGCAGCTTATCTCGGACAGGAGCAGAGACCCAGTACTTC
13,TRBJ2-7,TRBV20-1,TRBD1,few,CSAGDRGDYEQYF,TGCAGTGCTGGGGACAGGGGGGATTACGAGCAGTACTTC
15,TRBJ2-1,TRBV9,-,few,CASSVVGGRSNEQFF,TGTGCCAGCAGCGTAGTGGGGGGGCGGTCCAATGAGCAGTTCTTC
15,TRBJ2-3,TRBV20-1,-,-,CSARPAGESTDTQYF,TGCAGTGCTAGACCTGCTGGGGAAAGCACAGATACGCAGTATTTT
17,TRBJ2-5,TRBV15,-,-,CATSRVLQQGLQETQYF,TGTGCCACCAGCAGAGTCTTGCAACAAGGGCTCCAAGAGACCCAGTACTTC
15,TRBJ1-2,TRBV7-2,TRBD1,-,CASSFGDSVFYGYTF,TGTGCCAGCAGCTTTGGGGACAGTGTTTTCTATGGCTACACCTTC
12,TRBJ2-1,TRBV7-2,-,-,CASSPPVSWPFF,TGTGCCAGCAGCCCCCCCGTGAGTTGGCCGTTCTTC
14,TRBJ2-5,TRBV27,-,-,CASSSLAFQETQYF,TGTGCCAGCAGTTCCCTCGCCTTTCAAGAGACCCAGTACTTC
14,TRBJ1-6,TRBV12-3/TRBV12-4,-,-,CASSLAGVRSPLHF,TGTGCCAGCAGTTTAGCGGGAGTTCGATCACCCCTCCACTTT
15,TRBJ2-5,TRBV20-1,-,few,CSAREPPGSRETQYF,TGCAGTGCTAGAGAGCCCCCGGGTTCTCGGGAGACCCAGTACTTC
19,TRBJ2-1,TRBV12-3/TRBV12-4,TRBD2,-,CASSPGLAGGSYGNNEQFF,TGTGCCAGCAGCCCGGGACTAGCGGGGGGCTCCTATGGAAACAATGAGCAGTTCTTC
16,TRBJ2-5,TRBV20-1,TRBD2,-,CSARKPTSGRIGEQYF,TGCAGTGCTAGAAAGCCGACTAGCGGGAGAATTGGTGAGCAGTACTTC
13,TRBJ2-7,TRBV3-1,-,-,CASSQGVTYEQYF,TGTGCCAGCAGCCAGGGGGTTACCTACGAGCAGTACTTC
17,TRBJ2-6,TRBV6-2/TRBV6-3,-,once,CASRHGFLLPGANVLTF,TGTGCCAGCAGGCACGGGTTCTTACTCCCTGGGGCCAACGTCCTGACTTTC
14,TRBJ1-2,TRBV20-1,-,-,CSVTSGAGNYGYTF,TGCAGTGTAACGTCCGGGGCTGGGAACTATGGCTACACCTTC
14,TRBJ2-5,TRBV7-3,-,-,CASSLTSREETQYF,TGTGCCAGCAGCTTAACCAGTCGTGAAGAGACCCAGTACTTC
13,TRBJ2-3,TRBV11-2,-,few,CASSRDSGDTQYF,TGTGCCAGCAGCCGGGATTCCGGAGATACGCAGTATTTT
15,TRBJ1-4,TRBV7-9,-,-,CASSSPSDTNEKLFF,TGTGCCAGCAGCTCCCCGAGCGATACTAATGAAAAACTGTTTTTT
13,TRBJ2-3,TRBV4-1,TRBD1,-,CASRGQGPDTQYF,TGCGCCAGCAGGGGACAGGGACCAGATACGCAGTATTTT
14,TRBJ1-2,TRBV6-1,TRBD1,few,CASHGDRGNYGYTF,TGTGCCAGCCACGGGGACAGGGGAAACTATGGCTACACCTTC
16,TRBJ2-6,TRBV7-9,TRBD2,few,CASIKQREGGANVLTF,TGTGCCAGCATCAAACAACGGGAGGGTGGGGCCAACGTCCTGACTTTC
14,TRBJ2-7,TRBV27,-,-,CASSLGGAQYEQYF,TGTGCCAGCAGTTTAGGGGGAGCCCAGTACGAGCAGTACTTC
13,TRBJ2-3,TRBV20-1,-,-,CSASSSLADTQYF,TGCAGTGCTAGCTCGTCACTCGCCGATACGCAGTATTTT
16,TRBJ2-3,TRBV9,-,-,CASSVDPRGTNNEQYF,TGTGCCAGCAGCGTAGACCCCCGGGGAACGAACAATGAGCAGTATTTT
13,TRBJ1-1,TRBV6-2/TRBV6-3,-,-,CASSLSRSAEAFF,TGTGCCAGCAGTCTATCTCGATCGGCTGAAGCTTTCTTT
15,TRBJ1-2,TRBV6-5,-,-,CASSYSARSNYGYTF,TGTGCCAGCAGTTACTCGGCCAGATCTAACTATGGCTACACCTTC
17,TRBJ2-4,TRBV6-4,-,once,CASSDKVKGLAKNIQYF,TGTGCCAGCAGTGATAAGGTGAAGGGATTAGCCAAAAACATTCAGTACTTC
17,TRBJ1-2,TRBV5-1,TRBD1,-,CASSFDLGTGGAGGYTF,TGCGCCAGCAGCTTCGACCTGGGGACAGGGGGCGCCGGTGGCTACACCTTC
17,TRBJ2-5,TRBV29-1,TRBD2,few,CSVALGLAGGGRETQYF,TGCAGCGTTGCTTTAGGACTAGCGGGGGGCGGTAGGGAGACCCAGTACTTC
14,TRBJ2-5,TRBV19,-,-,CASSIGRGPGEQYF,TGTGCCAGTAGTATAGGGAGAGGACCCGGGGAGCAGTACTTC
13,TRBJ2-5,TRBV7-9,-,few,CASSGMMAETQYF,TGTGCCAGCAGCGGGATGATGGCGGAGACCCAGTACTTC
14,TRBJ2-1,TRBV7-9,-,-,CASSSGGGKDEQFF,TGTGCCAGCAGCTCGGGAGGGGGCAAAGATGAGCAGTTCTTC